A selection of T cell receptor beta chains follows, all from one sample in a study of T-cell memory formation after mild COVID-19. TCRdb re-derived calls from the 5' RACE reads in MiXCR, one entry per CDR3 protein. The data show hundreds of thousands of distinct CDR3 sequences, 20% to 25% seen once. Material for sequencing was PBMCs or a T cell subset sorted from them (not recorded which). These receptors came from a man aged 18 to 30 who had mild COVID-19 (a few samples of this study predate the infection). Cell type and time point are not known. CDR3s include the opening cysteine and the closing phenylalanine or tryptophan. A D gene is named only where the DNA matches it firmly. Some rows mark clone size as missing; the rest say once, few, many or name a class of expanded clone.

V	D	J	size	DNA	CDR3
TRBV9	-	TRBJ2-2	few	TGTGCCAGCAGCGTAGAGGGGATCGGGGAGCTGTTTTTT	CASSVEGIGELFF
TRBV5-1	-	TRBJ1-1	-	TGCGCCAGCAGCTTGGGATTAGCGCCTGAAGCTTTCTTT	CASSLGLAPEAFF
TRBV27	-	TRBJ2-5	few	TGTGCCAGCAGTCCCTCAGGGCTCCAAGAGACCCAGTACTTC	CASSPSGLQETQYF
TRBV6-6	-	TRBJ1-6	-	TGTGCCAGCAGCCCCGGGAGAACGGCGGGGTCACCCCTCCACTTT	CASSPGRTAGSPLHF
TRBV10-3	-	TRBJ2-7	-	TGTGCCATCAGTGAGGGGGCAACCGGTTCCTACGAGCAGTACTTC	CAISEGATGSYEQYF
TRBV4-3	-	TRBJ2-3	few	TGCGCCAGCAGCCAAGAGGTCCACGCGGATACGCAGTATTTT	CASSQEVHADTQYF
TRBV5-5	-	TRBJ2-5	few	TGTGCCAGCAGCTGGGCAGACCAAGAGACCCAGTACTTC	CASSWADQETQYF
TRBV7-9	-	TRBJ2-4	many	TGTGCCAGCAGAGAGGGGTTGGGAGCCAAAAACATTCAGTACTTC	CASREGLGAKNIQYF
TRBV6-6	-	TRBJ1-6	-	TGTGCCACCTCTAGGAAGGGCCATTCACCCCTCCACTTT	CATSRKGHSPLHF
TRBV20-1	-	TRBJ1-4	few	TGCAGTGCTCGGGGGACGGGGGGCGCGGGTGAAAAACTGTTTTTT	CSARGTGGAGEKLFF
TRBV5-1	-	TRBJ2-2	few	TGCGCCAGCAGCTTGGTACTAGATCCCGGGGAGCTGTTTTTT	CASSLVLDPGELFF
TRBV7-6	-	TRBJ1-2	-	TGTGCCAGCAGCCCGGACGGATACGCAGGCTACACCTTC	CASSPDGYAGYTF
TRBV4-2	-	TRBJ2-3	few	TGTGCCAGCAGCCAGGTATCGGGGGAAATCACAGATACGCAGTATTTT	CASSQVSGEITDTQYF
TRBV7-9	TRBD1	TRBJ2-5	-	TGTGCCAGCAGCCCGGGACAGAAAGAGACCCAGTACTTC	CASSPGQKETQYF
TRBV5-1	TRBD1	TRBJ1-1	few	TGCGCCAGCAGCCCGGGGACAGTCTTGAACACTGAAGCTTTCTTT	CASSPGTVLNTEAFF
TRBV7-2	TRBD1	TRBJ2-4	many	TGTGCCAGCAGCGTGTCCGGGACAGGGGGCGCAAGCCGACGCTACTTC	CASSVSGTGGASRRYF
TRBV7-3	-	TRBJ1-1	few	TGTGCCAGCAGAAAAACAGGGTCGAACACTGAAGCTTTCTTT	CASRKTGSNTEAFF
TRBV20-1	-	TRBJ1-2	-	TGCAGTGCTCATCTCCAGAAAGAAAACTATGGCTACACCTTC	CSAHLQKENYGYTF
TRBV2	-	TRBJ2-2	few	TGTGCCAGCAGTTCTTTTTCAGGCATCCTCACCGGGGAGCTGTTTTTT	CASSSFSGILTGELFF
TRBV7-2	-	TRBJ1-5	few	TGTGCCAGCAGCTTAGGGCCGGACAATCAGCCCCAGCATTTT	CASSLGPDNQPQHF
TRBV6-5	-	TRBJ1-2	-	TGTGCCAGCAGTTACCCCCGGACCACGGGGTTCTATGGCTACACCTTC	CASSYPRTTGFYGYTF
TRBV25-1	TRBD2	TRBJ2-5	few	TGTGCCAGCAGTGAAGCCCCCGGTGGGCTAGCGGGGAAAGAAGAGACCCAGTACTTC	CASSEAPGGLAGKEETQYF
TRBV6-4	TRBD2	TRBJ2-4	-	TGTGCCAGCGGAACCACAGGATACGCGGGGGGGCCGGACATTCAGTACTTC	CASGTTGYAGGPDIQYF
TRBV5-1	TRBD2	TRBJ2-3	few	TGCGCCAGCAGCTTGGGTGGCGGGGGGGCCAAAGATACGCAGTATTTT	CASSLGGGGAKDTQYF
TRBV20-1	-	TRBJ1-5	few	TGCAGTGCTAGAGATCGGGATCAGCCCCAGCATTTT	CSARDRDQPQHF
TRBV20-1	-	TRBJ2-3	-	TGCAGTGCTAGAGGCCTACTTGTAGATACGCAGTATTTT	CSARGLLVDTQYF
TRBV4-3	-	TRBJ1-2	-	TGCGCCAGCAGCCAGGACCGGGCCGCCTATGGCTACACCTTC	CASSQDRAAYGYTF
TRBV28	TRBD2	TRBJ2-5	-	TGTGCCAGCAGAGTAGCGGGGGCCCAAGAGACCCAGTACTTC	CASRVAGAQETQYF
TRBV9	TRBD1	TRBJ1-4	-	TGTGCCAGCAGCGTGGACAGGGGGGAAAAACTGTTTTTT	CASSVDRGEKLFF
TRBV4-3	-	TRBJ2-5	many	TGCGCCAGCAGCCAAGAGGCCAACCGCCCGGAGACCCAGTACTTC	CASSQEANRPETQYF
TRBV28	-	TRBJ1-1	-	TGTGCCAGCCGGATTTCAGGGCTTACTGGTTTGGGAGCTTTCTTT	CASRISGLTGLGAFF
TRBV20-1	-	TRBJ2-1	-	TGCAGTGCCCACCATCCGGGGACTGCTCGCAATGAGCAGTTCTTC	CSAHHPGTARNEQFF
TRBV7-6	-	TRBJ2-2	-	TGTGCCAGCAGCTTAGCGCTGGGATACACCGGGGAGCTGTTTTTT	CASSLALGYTGELFF
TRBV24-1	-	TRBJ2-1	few	TGTGCCACCAGTGCTCTCTGGGCCACAGCAAATGAGCAGTTCTTC	CATSALWATANEQFF
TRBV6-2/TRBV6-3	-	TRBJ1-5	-	TGTGCCAGCCAGGGTGGCAATCAGCCCCAGCATTTT	CASQGGNQPQHF
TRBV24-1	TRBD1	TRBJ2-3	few	TGTGCCACCCAACCGGGACAGGGTCGCCGGAGCACAGATACGCAGTATTTT	CATQPGQGRRSTDTQYF
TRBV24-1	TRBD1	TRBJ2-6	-	TGTGCCACCAGTGATAGGCGGGACAGGGTTTTCTTTGGGGCCAACGTCCTGACTTTC	CATSDRRDRVFFGANVLTF
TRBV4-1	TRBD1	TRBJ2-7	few	TGCGCCAGCAGCCAAGACGGGACGGGACAGGGGGTCTACGAGCAGTACTTC	CASSQDGTGQGVYEQYF
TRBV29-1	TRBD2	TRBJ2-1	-	TGCAGCGTTCGGAGGCTAGCGGGGGGTTACAATGAGCAGTTCTTC	CSVRRLAGGYNEQFF
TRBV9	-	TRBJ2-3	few	TGTGCCAGCAGCGTAGTGTCGACTGCAGATACGCAGTATTTT	CASSVVSTADTQYF
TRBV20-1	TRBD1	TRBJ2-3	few	TGCAGTGCTAGAGAGCGGACAGGGGGCGGCACAGATACGCAGTATTTT	CSARERTGGGTDTQYF
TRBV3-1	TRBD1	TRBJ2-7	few	TGTGCCAGCAGCCAAAACGAAGGGGGCGCGGACGAGCAGTACTTC	CASSQNEGGADEQYF
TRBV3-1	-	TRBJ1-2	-	TGTGCCAGCAGCCGGGACGGCGGCTATGGCTACACCTTC	CASSRDGGYGYTF
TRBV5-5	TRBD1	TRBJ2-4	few	TGTGCCAGCAGTCCTGGGACAGGGTATGGTGAAAACATTCAGTACTTC	CASSPGTGYGENIQYF
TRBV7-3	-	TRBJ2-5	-	TGTGCCAGCAGCCCGCTCGCGATGGAGACCCAGTACTTC	CASSPLAMETQYF
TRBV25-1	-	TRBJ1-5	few	TGTGCCAGCGCTCCAGGGTATAGCAATCAGCCCCAGCATTTT	CASAPGYSNQPQHF
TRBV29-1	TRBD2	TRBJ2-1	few	TGCAGCGTTAGCATGCTAGCGGGGGGCTTTGAGCAGTTCTTC	CSVSMLAGGFEQFF
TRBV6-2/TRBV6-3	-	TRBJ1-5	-	TGTGCCAGCAGTTACCCGACATGGACAGAGGGCAATCAGCCCCAGCATTTT	CASSYPTWTEGNQPQHF
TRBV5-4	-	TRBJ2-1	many	TGTGCCAGCAGCTTGGGAAAATGGGTGCGAATACAGAATGAGCAGTTCTTC	CASSLGKWVRIQNEQFF
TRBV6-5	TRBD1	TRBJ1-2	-	TGTGCCAGCAGTTACACCAGGGGGCGCGGCTACACCTTC	CASSYTRGRGYTF
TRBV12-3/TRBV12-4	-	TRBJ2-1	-	TGTGCCAGCAGTTTATTGGGAAGGCTGCTAACCTACAATGAGCAGTTCTTC	CASSLLGRLLTYNEQFF
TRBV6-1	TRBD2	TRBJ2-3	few	TGTGCCAGCAGTGAGGTTGGCGGGGGAAGGACAGATACGCAGTATTTT	CASSEVGGGRTDTQYF
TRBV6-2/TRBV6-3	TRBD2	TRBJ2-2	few	TGTGCCAGCTTCTGGGGGGGGTCCGGGGAGCTGTTTTTT	CASFWGGSGELFF
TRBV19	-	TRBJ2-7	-	TGTGCCAGTAGTATAGCGGGGTACGAGCAGTACTTC	CASSIAGYEQYF
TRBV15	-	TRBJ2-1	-	TGTGCCACCAGCAGAGATCCCGGGATCACCTACAATGAGCAGTTCTTC	CATSRDPGITYNEQFF
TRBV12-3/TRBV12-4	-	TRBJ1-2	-	TGTGCCAGCAGTCTTATGGTGGTTGGCGGCTACACCTTC	CASSLMVVGGYTF
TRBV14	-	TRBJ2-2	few	TGTGCCAGCAGCCAAGTTCAGGGACCCGGGGAGCTGTTTTTT	CASSQVQGPGELFF